One and the same sample provided the 16 T cell receptor beta chains below, sequenced in a study of beta chain features in type 1 diabetes. What was sequenced were expressed TCRB transcripts, since all of the isolated RNA had been reverse transcribed. Profiling relied on immunoSEQ multiplex PCR, and the TCRdb table lists in-frame clones only, not all of them. The profile shows about 320,000 clones, 11% to 15% of them singletons. Specimen: central memory CD4+ T cells from blood. Receptors were obtained from a man aged 25 to 40 in good health.

This clone was counted a few times. The J gene is TRBJ2-7, the V gene TRBV6-4; D remains unclear. The germline V gene has CDR1 MRHNA and CDR2 SNTAGT. V lost 9 bases, J lost 6 bases, and 12 bases lay in between. The CDR3 is made up of 11 amino acids. The CDR3 loop reads CASQLPAEQYF. In DNA form, the CDR3 reads TGTGCCAGTCAGCTACCTGCCGAGCAGTACTTC.

In DNA form, the CDR3 reads TGCGCCAGCAGCTTACAGGGGGGATCACCCCTCCACTTT. This sequence encodes CASSLQGGSPLHF. The chain joins TRBV5-1 to TRBJ1-6; the match to TRBD1 covers 8 bases. V shed 2 bases, J shed 10 bases, and the junction held 2 bases outside the gene matches. The CDR3 runs to 13 residues. Germline lookup yields CDR1 SGHRS and CDR2 YFSETQ.

This chain connects TRBV5-5 to TRBJ2-1; 8 positions match TRBD2. Germline V gene sequence: CDR1 SGHKS, CDR2 YYEKEE (reference sequence). V shed 4 bases, J shed 1 base, and the junction held 7 bases outside the gene matches. The CDR3 has 16 residues. CDR3 loop: CASSTAGTRSYNEQFF. CDR3 bases: TGTGCCAGCAGCACGGCCGGGACTAGGTCCTACAATGAGCAGTTCTTC.

V gene TRBV25-1 combines with J gene TRBJ2-3, with 7 bases aligning to TRBD2. V shed 3 bases, J shed 4 bases, and the junction held 4 bases outside the gene matches. The CDR3 has 14 residues. Germline assignment: CDR1 MGHDK and CDR2 SYGVNS. CDR3 loop: CASSEAGVPDTQYF. CDR3 coding DNA: TGTGCCAGCAGTGAGGCGGGAGTCCCAGATACGCAGTATTTT.

The chain employs TRBV5-4 and TRBJ2-7; D is perhaps TRBD2 (6 bases). The germline V and J ends were trimmed by 0 bases and 7 bases, with 14 bases remaining between them. Germline V gene lookup returns CDR1 SGHNT and CDR2 YYREEE (reference sequence). This CDR3 contains 14 residues. The CDR3 loop is CASSLDGGVGEQYF. CDR3 coding DNA: TGTGCCAGCAGCTTGGATGGAGGGGTGGGAGAGCAGTACTTC.

This clone was found a few times. The chain recombines TRBV11-3 with TRBJ2-1; D is unresolved. Per the germline V gene, CDR1 is SGHNT and CDR2 is YENEEA. This CDR3 has 14 residues. Trimming took 3 bases from V and 3 from J, leaving 9 bases between them. The CDR3 reads CASSLLTNYNEQFF. CDR3 nucleotides: TGTGCCAGCAGCTTGTTGACGAACTACAATGAGCAGTTCTTC.

The V gene is TRBV5-4, the J gene TRBJ2-5; D is uncertain. The CDR3 is 15 amino acids. V lost 2 bases to trimming and J lost 1 base, with 12 bases between them. Germline loops: CDR1 SGHNT, CDR2 YYREEE (reference sequence). The CDR3 protein is CASSFAPRTQETQYF. In DNA form, the CDR3 reads TGTGCCAGCAGCTTCGCCCCCCGAACCCAAGAGACCCAGTACTTC.

This chain connects TRBV29-1 to TRBJ1-1; D perhaps matches TRBD1 (5 bases). The CDR3 spans 15 residues. V was cut by 4 bases and J by 3 bases, with 18 bases left in between. Germline CDR1 is SQVTM and CDR2 is ANQGSEA. For the CDR3, the DNA is TGCAGCGTTGCATTCGTTTCCGGGACTTACACTGAAGCTTTCTTT. Translated: CSVAFVSGTYTEAFF.

This chain links TRBV6-5 with TRBJ2-1; D gene uncertain. With 8 bases removed from V and 4 bases from J, the gap between germline ends came to 6 bases. This CDR3 is 11 amino acids long. Germline V lookup: CDR1 MNHEY, CDR2 SVGAGI. CDR3: CASEGYNEQFF. For the CDR3, the DNA is TGTGCCAGCGAAGGATACAATGAGCAGTTCTTC.

This clone was counted between two and nine times. The gene calls are TRBV10-2 and TRBJ2-7, with unresolved D. Trimming left V 7 bases short and J 3 bases short, with 13 bases between. The germline CDR1 and CDR2 sequences are WSHSY and SAAADI. This CDR3 spans 13 amino acids. CDR3 bases: TGCGCCAGCAAGTACGGGTCAGACTACGAGCAGTACTTC. Its translation: CASKYGSDYEQYF.

This sequence joins TRBV6-1 and TRBJ2-7, with TRBD2 matching 9 bases. V gave up 8 bases and J gave up 3 bases; unmatched junction bases: 8. The CDR3 consists of 14 residues. From germline, CDR1 is MNHNS and CDR2 SASEGT. The CDR3 DNA follows: TGTGCCAGCCAAATGATAGCGGGAGTCTACGAGCAGTACGTC. As protein: CASQMIAGVYEQYV.

About this clone: Other DNA sequences in this sample translate to the same CDR3. V and J are TRBV6-5 and TRBJ2-5; D may be TRBD1 or TRBD2 (5 bases each). The CDR3 has 14 residues. Germline V gives CDR1 MNHEY, CDR2 SVGAGI. The V end was cut by 0 bases, the J end by 1 base, with 6 bases between. CDR3 DNA: TGTGCCAGCAGTTACTCTGGGGGCCAAGAGACCCAGTACTTC. This encodes CASSYSGGQETQYF.

This clone was seen a few times. J is TRBJ2-1 and V is TRBV6-1; D unclear. The ends were cut back, 5 bases at V and 5 bases at J, with 4 bases in the middle. Germline V CDR1 and CDR2: MNHNS, SASEGT. This CDR3 is built from 11 residues. CDR3 sequence (DNA): TGTGCCAGCAGTTCCCACAATGAGCAGTTCTTC. Its protein product is CASSSHNEQFF.

This clone was seen only a few times. CDR3 region: CASSLTGGRADQDTQYF. The CDR3 coding sequence is TGTGCCAGCAGCTTAACCGGGGGACGGGCTGATCAAGATACGCAGTATTTT. The chain links TRBV7-2 to TRBJ2-3, with D perhaps matching TRBD2 (6 bases). This CDR3 has 17 amino acids. V shed 2 bases and J shed 5 bases, with 20 bases lying between them. Germline values: CDR1 SGHTA, CDR2 FQGNSA. Using reference TRBV7-2 and TRBJ2-3 for the parts outside the CDR3, the full variable domain is GAGVSQSPSNKVTEKGKDVELRCDPISGHTALYWYRQSLGQGLEFLIYFQGNSAPDKSGLPSDRFSAERTGGSVSTLTIQRTQQEDSAVYLCASSLTGGRADQDTQYFGPGTRLTVL.

The V and J genes are TRBV5-1 and TRBJ1-1, with 9 nucleotides matching TRBD1. The trim removed 3 bases at V and 4 bases at J, leaving 4 bases unmatched. The CDR3 is 14 amino acids. The germline V gene has CDR1 SGHRS and CDR2 YFSETQ. The DNA for the CDR3 is TGCGCCAGCAGCTCCCGGGACAGGGCCACTGAAGCTTTCTTT. It specifies CASSSRDRATEAFF.

The gene calls are TRBV4-3 and TRBJ2-7; 9 nucleotides match TRBD1. The CDR3 is 15 amino acids. Germline V lookup: CDR1 LGHNA, CDR2 YSLEER. Losses at the gene ends were 2 bases for V and 10 bases for J; bases not matched to a gene: 12. As DNA, the CDR3 is TGCGCCAGCAGCCAACACGGGGGACAGGGTCTAGTCCAGTACTTC. It translates to CASSQHGGQGLVQYF.